The present entry profiles one T cell receptor beta chain with its context. Unmatched junction bases numbered 8, after V lost 7 bases and J lost 2 bases. CDR1 is SQVTM, CDR2 ANQGSEA, per germline. There are 14 residues in the CDR3. Extraction and reverse transcription of RNA yielded cDNA as the sequencing template. The method was immunoSEQ multiplex PCR; TCRdb's version includes in-frame clones alone and lacks a portion of them. The table includes roughly 200,000 clones, more than 55% detected once. These data originate in a study of CD8+ T cells in alopecia areata. Treatment meaning: oral pan-JAK inhibitor, 5-10 mg twice daily.

The specimen comprised CD4+ T cells sorted from blood, sampled at week 4, from a patient treated with tofacitinib. This TCR came from a human donor with alopecia areata. The chain carries TRBV29-1 and TRBJ2-5, with TRBD2 identical over 9 bases. For the CDR3, the DNA is TGCAGCGGGGAAGCGGGGGGTCGGCAAGAGACCCAGTACTTC. This codes for CSGEAGGRQETQYF.